This TCR beta chain was found in a study of T cells expressing NK-cell markers. Study at large: Obtained from sorted CD3+CD56+NKG2C+, CD3+CD56+NKG2C- and CD3+CD56-NKG2C+ T cells were the TCR beta repertoires. Seropositivity for HCMV was found in seven of the eight sequenced donors, with one seronegative. Regarding the study as a whole: Specificity for HCMV among expanded NKG2C+ T cell clones was not established. Dominance of the CD3+CD56-NKG2C+ fraction by these clonotypes also held in a handful of donors.

There are 15 residues in the CDR3. Germline CDR1 and CDR2: SEHNR and FQNEAQ (reference sequence). TCRdb reanalyzed the 5' RACE reads and collapses them to one entry per CDR3 protein, without DNA. This table lists 130,000 to 150,000 distinct CDR3 sequences. As for this clonotype: Its antigen remains unknown.

The TCR originated in a man between 18 and 35 years old in good health. Sequencing input: blood T cells: a sorted CD56 or NKG2C T cell subset, CD4+ or CD8+ T cells, or bulk PBMC T cells (not recorded which). The chain joins TRBV7-9 to TRBJ2-3; TCRdb reports TRBD2, a call that lacks DNA to check it against. The CDR3 sequence: CASSLQGSGTDTQYF.